A selection of T cell receptor beta chains follows, all from one sample in a study of blood T cell repertoires in COVID-19. Profiling relied on immunoSEQ multiplex PCR, and the TCRdb table lists in-frame clones only, not all of them. The sample carries 100,000 or so clones, about 89% recorded once. The sequenced material came from peripheral blood. These receptors were taken from a human donor in a cohort sampled during active COVID-19. The CDR3 runs from the conserved cysteine through the conserved F or W. A D gene is named only where the DNA matches it firmly. Where a row states a size, it is once, few, many or the class of an expanded clone; other rows omit it.

D gene: NA; V gene: TRBV6-5; J gene: TRBJ2-1; clone size: NA; CDR3 protein: CASSRAGEPYNEQFF; CDR3 DNA: TGTGCCAGCAGCAGGGCCGGAGAACCCTACAATGAGCAGTTCTTC
D gene: NA; V gene: TRBV5-1; J gene: TRBJ2-1; clone size: NA; CDR3 protein: CASSLDGLPANEQFF; CDR3 DNA: TGCGCCAGCAGCTTAGACGGACTACCAGCCAATGAGCAGTTCTTC
D gene: TRBD2; V gene: TRBV7-3; J gene: TRBJ2-7; clone size: NA; CDR3 protein: CASSFASGSKYEQYF; CDR3 DNA: TGTGCCAGCAGCTTTGCTAGCGGGAGTAAATACGAGCAGTACTTC
D gene: NA; V gene: TRBV5-5; J gene: TRBJ1-1; clone size: once; CDR3 protein: CASSLRDFSTEAFF; CDR3 DNA: TGTGCCAGCAGCTTACGGGACTTCTCCACTGAAGCTTTCTTT
D gene: NA; V gene: TRBV24-1; J gene: TRBJ2-3; clone size: NA; CDR3 protein: CATSDLPGREGTDTQYF; CDR3 DNA: TGTGCCACCAGTGATTTGCCGGGCAGGGAGGGCACAGATACGCAGTATTTT
D gene: TRBD2; V gene: TRBV7-9; J gene: TRBJ2-7; clone size: NA; CDR3 protein: CASSSRDYSYEQYF; CDR3 DNA: TGTGCCAGCAGCTCCCGGGACTACTCCTACGAGCAGTACTTC
D gene: TRBD1; V gene: TRBV19; J gene: TRBJ1-5; clone size: NA; CDR3 protein: CASSITPGGGDQPQHF; CDR3 DNA: TGTGCCAGTAGTATTACCCCAGGGGGCGGCGATCAGCCCCAGCATTTT
D gene: NA; V gene: TRBV5-5; J gene: TRBJ1-1; clone size: NA; CDR3 protein: CASSLYRDTEAFF; CDR3 DNA: TGTGCCAGCAGCTTGTACAGGGACACTGAAGCTTTCTTT
D gene: NA; V gene: TRBV28; J gene: TRBJ2-1; clone size: NA; CDR3 protein: CASSRDFNEQFF; CDR3 DNA: TGTGCCAGCAGTAGGGACTTCAATGAGCAGTTCTTC
D gene: TRBD2; V gene: TRBV4-2; J gene: TRBJ2-7; clone size: NA; CDR3 protein: CASSQDEREGYEQYF; CDR3 DNA: TGTGCCAGCAGCCAAGACGAGCGGGAGGGCTACGAGCAGTACTTC
D gene: NA; V gene: TRBV5-4; J gene: TRBJ1-1; clone size: NA; CDR3 protein: CASSLNPNSMNTEAFF; CDR3 DNA: TGTGCCAGCAGCTTAAATCCCAACAGCATGAACACTGAAGCTTTCTTT
D gene: TRBD1; V gene: TRBV19; J gene: TRBJ2-1; clone size: NA; CDR3 protein: CASSKLQGAERNEQFF; CDR3 DNA: TGTGCCAGTAGTAAACTCCAGGGGGCGGAAAGGAATGAGCAGTTCTTC
D gene: TRBD1; V gene: TRBV19; J gene: TRBJ2-1; clone size: NA; CDR3 protein: CASSITGGSDEQFF; CDR3 DNA: TGTGCCAGTAGTATAACAGGGGGCTCGGACGAGCAGTTCTTC
D gene: NA; V gene: TRBV28; J gene: TRBJ2-1; clone size: NA; CDR3 protein: CASSSILSSYNEQFF; CDR3 DNA: TGTGCCAGCAGTTCCATCCTTAGCTCCTACAATGAGCAGTTCTTC
D gene: TRBD1; V gene: TRBV3-1/TRBV3-2; J gene: TRBJ1-2; clone size: NA; CDR3 protein: CASSQRQGPYGYTF; CDR3 DNA: TGTGCCAGCAGCCAAAGACAGGGACCTTATGGCTACACCTTC
D gene: NA; V gene: TRBV2; J gene: TRBJ1-5; clone size: NA; CDR3 protein: CASSGGEHQPQHF; CDR3 DNA: TGTGCCAGCAGTGGGGGGGAACATCAGCCCCAGCATTTT
D gene: NA; V gene: TRBV3-1/TRBV3-2; J gene: TRBJ1-1; clone size: NA; CDR3 protein: CASSQERTGAFF; CDR3 DNA: TGTGCCAGCAGCCAAGAACGGACGGGGGCTTTCTTT
D gene: NA; V gene: TRBV14; J gene: TRBJ2-3; clone size: few; CDR3 protein: CASSQGLYTQYF; CDR3 DNA: TGTGCCAGCAGCCAAGGACTGTATACGCAGTATTTT
D gene: NA; V gene: TRBV4-2; J gene: TRBJ2-2; clone size: NA; CDR3 protein: CASSQQTGLDGELFF; CDR3 DNA: TGTGCCAGCAGCCAACAAACAGGGTTGGACGGGGAGCTGTTTTTT
D gene: TRBD1; V gene: TRBV5-1; J gene: TRBJ1-1; clone size: NA; CDR3 protein: CASSSTGWGNTEAFF; CDR3 DNA: TGCGCCAGCAGCTCGACAGGGTGGGGGAACACTGAAGCTTTCTTT
D gene: TRBD2; V gene: TRBV27; J gene: TRBJ2-1; clone size: NA; CDR3 protein: CASSSGTSGLNEQFF; CDR3 DNA: TGTGCCAGCAGTTCAGGGACTAGCGGGCTCAATGAGCAGTTCTTC
D gene: TRBD2; V gene: TRBV25-1; J gene: TRBJ2-2; clone size: NA; CDR3 protein: CASRPGTRNTGELFF; CDR3 DNA: TGTGCCAGCAGGCCCGGGACTAGGAACACCGGGGAGCTGTTTTTT
D gene: NA; V gene: TRBV5-5; J gene: TRBJ1-6; clone size: NA; CDR3 protein: CASKFQGANSPLHF; CDR3 DNA: TGTGCCAGCAAGTTCCAAGGGGCGAATTCACCCCTCCACTTT
D gene: NA; V gene: TRBV5-1; J gene: TRBJ2-2; clone size: NA; CDR3 protein: CASSWLQGAGNTGELFF; CDR3 DNA: TGCGCCAGCAGCTGGCTGCAAGGCGCAGGGAACACCGGGGAGCTGTTTTTT
D gene: TRBD1; V gene: TRBV27; J gene: TRBJ2-1; clone size: few; CDR3 protein: CASSLSGRTGWFF; CDR3 DNA: TGTGCCAGCAGTTTATCGGGCCGGACAGGGTGGTTCTTC
D gene: NA; V gene: TRBV10-3; J gene: TRBJ1-1; clone size: NA; CDR3 protein: CAIGGDRRAGGGTEAFF; CDR3 DNA: TGTGCCATCGGGGGAGACAGGCGGGCCGGAGGTGGAACTGAAGCTTTCTTT
D gene: NA; V gene: TRBV7-9; J gene: TRBJ2-3; clone size: NA; CDR3 protein: CASSPADTQYF; CDR3 DNA: TGTGCCAGCAGCCCGGCAGATACGCAGTATTTT
D gene: TRBD2; V gene: TRBV6-5; J gene: TRBJ2-7; clone size: few; CDR3 protein: CASRDGTIYEQYF; CDR3 DNA: TGTGCCAGCAGAGATGGGACTATCTACGAGCAGTACTTC
D gene: TRBD2; V gene: TRBV7-9; J gene: TRBJ2-5; clone size: NA; CDR3 protein: CASRGGAETQYF; CDR3 DNA: TGTGCCAGCAGGGGAGGGGCAGAGACCCAGTACTTC
D gene: NA; V gene: TRBV3-1/TRBV3-2; J gene: TRBJ1-4; clone size: NA; CDR3 protein: CASSPHRDNEKLFF; CDR3 DNA: TGTGCCAGCAGCCCCCACAGGGACAATGAAAAACTGTTTTTT
D gene: NA; V gene: TRBV9; J gene: TRBJ1-1; clone size: NA; CDR3 protein: CASSPRLGQNTEAFF; CDR3 DNA: TGTGCCAGCAGCCCCCGTTTAGGACAGAACACTGAAGCTTTCTTT
D gene: NA; V gene: TRBV19; J gene: TRBJ1-1; clone size: NA; CDR3 protein: CARAPRVNTEAFF; CDR3 DNA: TGTGCCAGAGCCCCCCGGGTGAACACTGAAGCTTTCTTT
D gene: NA; V gene: TRBV19; J gene: TRBJ2-5; clone size: few; CDR3 protein: CATAVGVQETQYF; CDR3 DNA: TGTGCCACCGCGGTAGGGGTTCAAGAGACCCAGTACTTC
D gene: TRBD1; V gene: TRBV6-5; J gene: TRBJ2-3; clone size: NA; CDR3 protein: CASGGQGFSTDTQYF; CDR3 DNA: TGTGCCAGCGGAGGACAGGGCTTTAGCACAGATACGCAGTATTTT
D gene: NA; V gene: TRBV6-5; J gene: TRBJ2-7; clone size: NA; CDR3 protein: CASSPMGYYEQYF; CDR3 DNA: TGTGCCAGCAGTCCGATGGGCTACTACGAGCAGTACTTC
D gene: TRBD1; V gene: TRBV13; J gene: TRBJ2-1; clone size: NA; CDR3 protein: CASRTGTGGYNEQFF; CDR3 DNA: TGTGCCAGCAGAACAGGGACAGGTGGCTACAATGAGCAGTTCTTC
D gene: NA; V gene: TRBV4-2; J gene: TRBJ2-1; clone size: NA; CDR3 protein: CASSQDGALVVNEQFF; CDR3 DNA: TGTGCCAGCAGCCAAGATGGGGCCTTAGTCGTCAATGAGCAGTTCTTC
D gene: TRBD1; V gene: TRBV6-5; J gene: TRBJ2-7; clone size: NA; CDR3 protein: CASSYLGQGIRYEQYF; CDR3 DNA: TGTGCCAGCAGTTACCTGGGACAGGGGATACGCTACGAGCAGTACTTC
D gene: NA; V gene: TRBV10-1; J gene: TRBJ2-7; clone size: few; CDR3 protein: CASSVNVRAYEQYF; CDR3 DNA: TGCGCCAGCAGTGTAAACGTGAGGGCCTACGAGCAGTACTTC
D gene: NA; V gene: TRBV19; J gene: TRBJ1-6; clone size: NA; CDR3 protein: CASSPGILNSPLHF; CDR3 DNA: TGTGCCAGTAGTCCGGGGATATTAAATTCACCCCTCCACTTT
D gene: TRBD1; V gene: TRBV10-3; J gene: TRBJ2-7; clone size: NA; CDR3 protein: CAIRDRGPQEQYF; CDR3 DNA: TGTGCCATCAGGGACAGGGGGCCCCAAGAGCAGTACTTC
D gene: TRBD1; V gene: TRBV25-1; J gene: TRBJ1-3; clone size: NA; CDR3 protein: CASRQTGGSGNTIYF; CDR3 DNA: TGTGCCAGCAGACAGACAGGGGGCTCTGGAAACACCATATATTTT
D gene: NA; V gene: TRBV19; J gene: TRBJ2-6; clone size: NA; CDR3 protein: CASSIDNGGAGANVLTF; CDR3 DNA: TGTGCCAGTAGTATAGATAATGGAGGGGCTGGGGCCAACGTCCTGACTTTC
D gene: TRBD2; V gene: TRBV7-9; J gene: TRBJ2-5; clone size: few; CDR3 protein: CASSLLAGQETQYF; CDR3 DNA: TGTGCCAGCAGCTTGTTAGCGGGACAAGAGACCCAGTACTTC
D gene: NA; V gene: TRBV9; J gene: TRBJ1-4; clone size: NA; CDR3 protein: CASSEQTESEKLFF; CDR3 DNA: TGTGCCAGCAGCGAACAGACGGAAAGCGAAAAACTGTTTTTT
D gene: TRBD1; V gene: TRBV19; J gene: TRBJ1-5; clone size: NA; CDR3 protein: CASYRGGNQPQHF; CDR3 DNA: TGTGCCAGTTACAGGGGGGGCAATCAGCCCCAGCATTTT
D gene: TRBD1; V gene: TRBV7-2; J gene: TRBJ1-3; clone size: NA; CDR3 protein: CASSPGQAGNTIYF; CDR3 DNA: TGTGCCAGCAGCCCGGGACAGGCCGGAAACACCATATATTTT
D gene: NA; V gene: TRBV4-3; J gene: TRBJ2-5; clone size: NA; CDR3 protein: CASSQDPTGLETQYF; CDR3 DNA: TGCGCCAGCAGCCAAGATCCCACAGGGCTAGAGACCCAGTACTTC
D gene: TRBD1; V gene: TRBV11-2; J gene: TRBJ1-4; clone size: NA; CDR3 protein: CASSFGQGPSNEKLFF; CDR3 DNA: TGTGCCAGCAGCTTCGGACAGGGGCCTTCTAATGAAAAACTGTTTTTT
D gene: TRBD1; V gene: TRBV6-6; J gene: TRBJ1-5; clone size: NA; CDR3 protein: CASSPGQGLYQPQHF; CDR3 DNA: TGTGCCAGCAGCCCTGGACAGGGTCTTTATCAGCCCCAGCATTTT
D gene: NA; V gene: TRBV9; J gene: TRBJ2-5; clone size: NA; CDR3 protein: CASSVDQGQETQYF; CDR3 DNA: TGTGCCAGCAGCGTAGATCAGGGCCAAGAGACCCAGTACTTC
D gene: NA; V gene: TRBV28; J gene: TRBJ2-4; clone size: once; CDR3 protein: CASSRDIGKNIQYF; CDR3 DNA: TGTGCCAGCAGTCGGGATATCGGCAAAAACATTCAGTACTTC
D gene: NA; V gene: TRBV5-4; J gene: TRBJ1-1; clone size: NA; CDR3 protein: CASSPSRVNTEAFF; CDR3 DNA: TGTGCCAGCAGCCCTTCCAGGGTCAACACTGAAGCTTTCTTT